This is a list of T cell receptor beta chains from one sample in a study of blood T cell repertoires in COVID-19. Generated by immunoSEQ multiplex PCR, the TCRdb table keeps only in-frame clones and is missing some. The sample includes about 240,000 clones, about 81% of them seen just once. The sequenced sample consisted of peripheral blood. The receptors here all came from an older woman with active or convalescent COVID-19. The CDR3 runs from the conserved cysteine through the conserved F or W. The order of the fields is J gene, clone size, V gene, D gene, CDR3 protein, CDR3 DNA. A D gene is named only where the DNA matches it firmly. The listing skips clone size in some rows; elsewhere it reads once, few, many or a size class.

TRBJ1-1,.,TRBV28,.,CASSHLDSLNTEAFF,TGTGCCAGCAGCCACCTGGACAGCTTGAACACTGAAGCTTTCTTT
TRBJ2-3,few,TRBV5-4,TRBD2,CASSVGTTSDGTDTQYF,TGTGCCAGCAGCGTAGGAACGACTAGCGACGGCACAGATACGCAGTATTTT
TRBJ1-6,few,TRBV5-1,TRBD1,CASSLGQGAYSPLHF,TGCGCCAGCAGCTTGGGTCAGGGGGCATACTCACCCCTCCACTTT
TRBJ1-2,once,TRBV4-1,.,CASSQVVLRRNYGYTF,TGCGCCAGCAGCCAAGTCGTGCTTCGGCGGAACTATGGCTACACCTTC
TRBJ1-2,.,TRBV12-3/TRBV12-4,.,CASSLAELGYTF,TGTGCCAGCAGTTTGGCGGAACTGGGCTACACCTTC
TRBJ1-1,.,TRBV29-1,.,CSVWGLGRPTEAFF,TGCAGCGTTTGGGGCCTTGGGCGGCCCACTGAAGCTTTCTTT
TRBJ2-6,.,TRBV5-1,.,CASSPDSRRQNSGANVLTF,TGCGCCAGCAGCCCTGATTCCCGGAGGCAGAACTCTGGGGCCAACGTCCTGACTTTC
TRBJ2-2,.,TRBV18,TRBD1,CASSLTGGTGELFF,TGTGCCAGCTCGCTCACAGGGGGCACCGGGGAGCTGTTTTTT
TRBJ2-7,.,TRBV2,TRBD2,CASIESGSRPGGYEQYF,TGTGCCAGCATCGAAAGCGGGAGCCGACCCGGGGGGTACGAGCAGTACTTC
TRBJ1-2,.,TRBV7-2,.,CASSSLGGPGVLYGYTF,TGTGCCAGCAGCTCCTTAGGGGGTCCAGGGGTGTTGTATGGCTACACCTTC
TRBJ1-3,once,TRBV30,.,CAWSRFRGFRVTGNTIYF,TGTGCCTGGAGTCGGTTCAGGGGATTCCGAGTCACTGGAAACACCATATATTTT
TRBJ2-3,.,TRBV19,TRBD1,CASRIQGSTDTQYF,TGTGCCAGTAGGATACAGGGGAGCACAGATACGCAGTATTTT
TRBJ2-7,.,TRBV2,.,CASSEPRVAYEQYF,TGTGCCAGCAGTGAACCCAGGGTTGCCTACGAGCAGTACTTC
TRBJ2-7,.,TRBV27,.,CASSLKKRAYEQYF,TGTGCCAGCAGTTTAAAAAAGAGGGCCTACGAGCAGTACTTC
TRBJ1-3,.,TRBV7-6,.,CASSLEWGHGNTIYF,TGTGCCAGCAGCTTAGAATGGGGGCATGGAAACACCATATATTTT
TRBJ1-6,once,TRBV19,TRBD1,CASSMAWDRRNSPLHF,TGTGCCAGTAGTATGGCTTGGGACAGGCGTAATTCACCCCTCCACTTT
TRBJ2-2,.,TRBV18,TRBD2,CASSPKLAGTRDTGELFF,TGTGCCAGCTCACCTAAACTAGCGGGGACGAGGGACACCGGGGAGCTGTTTTTT
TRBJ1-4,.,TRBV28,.,CASREQGRDEKLFF,TGTGCCAGCAGGGAACAGGGTCGGGATGAAAAACTGTTTTTT
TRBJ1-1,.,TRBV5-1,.,CASSYRDMGNTEAFF,TGCGCCAGCAGCTACCGGGACATGGGGAACACTGAAGCTTTCTTT
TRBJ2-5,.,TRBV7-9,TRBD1,CASSLTGAGETQYF,TGTGCCAGCAGCTTGACAGGGGCGGGAGAGACCCAGTACTTC
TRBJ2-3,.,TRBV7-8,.,CASSGDVDWASAADTQYF,TGTGCCAGCAGCGGCGATGTTGATTGGGCTAGCGCCGCAGATACGCAGTATTTT
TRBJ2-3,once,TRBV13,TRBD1,CASSLGTGGVHTQYF,TGTGCCAGCAGCTTAGGGACAGGGGGAGTCCATACGCAGTATTTT
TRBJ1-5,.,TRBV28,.,CASSQTDRRTRPQHF,TGTGCCAGCAGTCAAACCGACAGGCGGACTCGGCCCCAGCATTTT
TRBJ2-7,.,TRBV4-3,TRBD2,CASSQDWGRVGYEQYF,TGCGCCAGCAGCCAAGATTGGGGGAGGGTAGGCTACGAGCAGTACTTC
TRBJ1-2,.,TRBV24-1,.,CATADGYGYTF,TGTGCCACCGCGGATGGCTATGGCTACACCTTC
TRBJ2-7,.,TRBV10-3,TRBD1,CAISVQGAIYEQYF,TGTGCCATCAGTGTACAGGGGGCTATCTACGAGCAGTACTTC
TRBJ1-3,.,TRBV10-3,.,CAISPAGTRPGNTIYF,TGTGCCATCAGTCCAGCCGGGACTAGGCCGGGAAACACCATATATTTT
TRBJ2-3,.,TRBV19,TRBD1,CATSQDREGTDTQYF,TGTGCCACCTCCCAGGACAGGGAAGGCACAGATACGCAGTATTTT
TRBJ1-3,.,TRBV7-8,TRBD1,CASSYRQGRTGNTIYF,TGTGCCAGCAGCTACCGACAGGGGAGAACTGGAAACACCATATATTTT
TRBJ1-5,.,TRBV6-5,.,CASRKQANKRQPQHF,TGTGCCAGCAGAAAACAGGCTAACAAGCGTCAGCCCCAGCATTTT
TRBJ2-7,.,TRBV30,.,CAWSVSGVEQYF,TGTGCCTGGAGTGTATCAGGGGTCGAGCAGTACTTC
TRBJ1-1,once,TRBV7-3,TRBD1,CASSGSGTEYTEAFF,TGTGCCAGCAGCGGGAGTGGGACAGAATACACTGAAGCTTTCTTT
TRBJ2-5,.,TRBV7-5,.,CARSSSLGAQETQYF,TGTGCCAGAAGCTCTTCTTTGGGAGCCCAAGAGACCCAGTACTTC
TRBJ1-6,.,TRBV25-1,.,CASSDLYGSNSPLHF,TGTGCCAGCAGTGATTTGTACGGGAGTAACTCACCCCTCCACTTT
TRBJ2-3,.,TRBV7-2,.,CASSLPPGRGPTDTQYF,TGTGCCAGCAGCTTACCCCCAGGGCGGGGGCCCACAGATACGCAGTATTTT
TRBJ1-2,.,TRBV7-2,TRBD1,CAITTQGSNYGYTF,TGTGCCATCACAACACAGGGGAGTAACTATGGCTACACCTTC
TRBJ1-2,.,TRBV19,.,CASSIPSAMGTNF,TGTGCCAGTAGTATCCCCTCGGCGATGGGCACCAACTTC
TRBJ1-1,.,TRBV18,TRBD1,CASSPSLWTGRTEAFF,TGTGCCAGCTCACCCTCACTTTGGACAGGGAGGACTGAAGCTTTCTTT
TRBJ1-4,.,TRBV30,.,CAWSVRFNGEKLFF,TGTGCCTGGAGTGTTCGGTTTAATGGTGAAAAACTGTTTTTT
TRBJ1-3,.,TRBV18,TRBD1,CASSPGQGLNTIYF,TGTGCCAGCTCACCGGGACAGGGGCTAAACACCATATATTTT
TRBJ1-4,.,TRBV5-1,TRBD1,CASSVRDSMATNEKLFF,TGCGCCAGCAGCGTCCGGGACAGTATGGCAACTAATGAAAAACTGTTTTTT
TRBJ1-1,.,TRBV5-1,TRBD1,CASSDPTGGGTEAFF,TGCGCCAGCAGCGACCCGACAGGGGGTGGCACTGAAGCTTTCTTT
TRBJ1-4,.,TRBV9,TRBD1,CASSDGTGRHEKLFF,TGTGCCAGCAGCGATGGGACAGGGAGGCATGAAAAACTGTTTTTT
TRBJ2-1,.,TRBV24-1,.,CATYPRLYNEQFF,TGTGCCACCTACCCGCGGCTCTACAATGAGCAGTTCTTC
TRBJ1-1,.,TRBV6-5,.,CASRGWNTEAFF,TGTGCCAGCCGCGGTTGGAACACTGAAGCTTTCTTT
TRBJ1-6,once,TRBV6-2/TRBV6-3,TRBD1,CASSSGQVLYNSPLHF,TGTGCCAGCAGCTCCGGACAGGTCCTCTATAATTCACCCCTCCACTTT
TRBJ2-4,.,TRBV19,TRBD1,CASSMGTGSKNIQYF,TGTGCCAGTAGTATGGGGACAGGATCCAAAAACATTCAGTACTTC